These 30 T cell receptor beta chains share one sample of origin, sequenced in a study of blood T cell repertoires in COVID-19. Sequencing used immunoSEQ multiplex PCR; TCRdb keeps in-frame clones, though not all of them. The sample includes some 240,000 clones, over 70% seen only once; the top ten take about a tenth. The sequencing sample was made of peripheral blood. Receptors originate from a woman in her 70s with COVID-19, enrolled during active disease.

This clone was counted once. This sequence joins TRBV19 and TRBJ1-6; 9 bases are a match to TRBD1. The J segment lost 9 bases and the V segment lost 5 bases, leaving 8 bases of the junction unmatched. CDR3 length: 15 amino acids. The germline gives CDR1 LNHDA, CDR2 SQIVND (reference sequence). Here the CDR3 DNA reads TGTGCCAGTAGTGCTGAACAGGGGGCGGTTTCACCCCTCCACTTT. Its translation is CASSAEQGAVSPLHF.

The chain is built from TRBV7-6 and TRBJ2-1, with TRBD1 as a possible D gene (5 bases). CDR3 length: 16 amino acids. Trimming took off 1 base at V and 9 bases at J, with 19 bases between the two ends. Germline assignment: CDR1 SGHVS and CDR2 FNYEAQ. CDR3 bases: TGTGCCAGCAGCTTAGTGAGCCTCAGGGTTTTTAGTGAGCAGTTCTTC. Translation: CASSLVSLRVFSEQFF.

The rearrangement uses TRBV4-1 and TRBJ1-6; a weak D match, TRBD1 (6 bases). Germline V gene lookup returns CDR1 MGHRA and CDR2 YSYEKL. The CDR3 spans 15 residues. The V and J ends lost 3 bases and 7 bases respectively, with 13 bases between them. The CDR3 spells CASSHLDRLNSPLHF. In DNA, the CDR3 is TGCGCCAGCAGCCACCTAGACAGGTTAAATTCACCCCTCCACTTT.

This clone was observed a handful of times. The rearrangement uses TRBV2 and TRBJ1-2, with 8 bases fitting TRBD1. J gave up 8 bases and V 6 bases, and 5 bases lay outside the gene matches. CDR1 is SNHLY and CDR2 is FYNNEI in the germline V gene. This CDR3 comprises 12 residues. The CDR3 nucleotides read TGTGCCAGCAGGAGGACAGGGAAGGGCTACACCTTC. It codes for CASRRTGKGYTF.

This clone was counted a single time. J is TRBJ2-5 and V is TRBV4-1, with 12 bases that match TRBD2. V dropped 1 base and J dropped 0; count of bases not matched to a gene: 0. Germline lookup yields CDR1 MGHRA and CDR2 YSYEKL. The CDR3 loop spans 16 amino acids. The CDR3 DNA sequence: TGCGCCAGCAGCCAAGGGACTAGCGGGAACCAAGAGACCCAGTACTTC. This gives the protein CASSQGTSGNQETQYF.

The genes are TRBV15 and TRBJ2-7; D remains unclear. Trimming took off 0 bases at V and 6 bases at J, with 12 bases between the two ends. Germline V gene data show CDR1 as LNHNV and CDR2 as YYDKDF (reference sequence). This CDR3 is 14 amino acids long. DNA of the CDR3: TGTGCCACCAGCAGAGATCGCGGTTTTCGCGAGCAGTACTTC. Amino acid sequence: CATSRDRGFREQYF.

This chain links TRBV9 with TRBJ2-2; D remains ambiguous. This CDR3 has 14 residues. The germline V gene encodes CDR1 SGDLS and CDR2 YYNGEE. V lost 0 bases, J lost 4 bases, and 7 bases lay in between. The CDR3 sequence: CASSVGPVTGELFF. The CDR3 nucleotides are TGTGCCAGCAGCGTAGGTCCAGTCACCGGGGAGCTGTTTTTT.

This chain links TRBV5-6 with TRBJ2-3, with no clear D. Per the germline V gene, CDR1 is SGHDT and CDR2 is YYEEEE. V lost 1 base to trimming and J lost 2 bases, with 20 bases between them. This CDR3 has 18 amino acids. The CDR3, as DNA: TGTGCCAGCAGCTTGTTGGAGCAACCCCATCTGCTCACAGATACGCAGTATTTT. Translated, it gives CASSLLEQPHLLTDTQYF.

This sequence joins TRBV7-2 and TRBJ2-7; a possible D gene is TRBD2 (5 bases). V was pared by 3 bases and J by 2 bases, with 8 bases between. This CDR3 has 13 residues. CDR1 and CDR2 (germline): SGHTA, FQGNSA. CDR3 sequence reads: CASSFPGTYEQYF. CDR3 bases: TGTGCCAGCAGCTTTCCGGGGACCTACGAGCAGTACTTC.

The chain uses TRBV11-3 and TRBJ2-3; maybe TRBD2 (5 bases). V was clipped by 2 bases and J by 2 bases, with 11 bases between them. There are 15 residues in the CDR3. In germline, CDR1 is SGHNT, CDR2 YENEEA. CDR3 residues: CASSLRRAYTDTQYF. The CDR3 DNA reads TGTGCCAGCAGCTTAAGGCGGGCTTACACAGATACGCAGTATTTT.

V gene TRBV27 combines with J gene TRBJ1-5; 12 nucleotides match TRBD1. The CDR3 covers 15 residues. Trimming took 6 bases from V and 6 from J; bases not matched to a gene: 6. Germline V gene lookup returns CDR1 MNHEY and CDR2 SMNVEV (reference sequence). This CDR3 is CASRMGQGASQPQHF. CDR3 DNA: TGTGCCAGCAGAATGGGACAGGGGGCCAGTCAGCCCCAGCATTTT.

Comment on this clone: This same CDR3 is encoded by further DNA sequences in the sample. V is TRBV20-1 and J is TRBJ2-5; D gene ambiguous. The length of the CDR3 is 10 residues. V was shortened by 6 bases and J by 5 bases, with 7 bases between the two germline ends. Germline assignment: CDR1 DFQATT and CDR2 SNEGSKA (reference sequence). The chain's CDR3 is CSARWETQYF. The CDR3 nucleotides read TGCAGTGCCAGGTGGGAGACCCAGTACTTC.

The CDR3 DNA is TGTGCCAGCAGAGGCACGGGGTTAGCCAAAAACATTCAGTACTTC. Translating gives CASRGTGLAKNIQYF. The chain uses TRBV25-1 and TRBJ2-4; weak D call: TRBD2 (5 bases). This CDR3 contains 15 residues. V gave up 6 bases and J gave up 0 bases, with 12 bases separating them. The V gene's germline CDR1 is MGHDK and CDR2 SYGVNS.

V usage is TRBV15 and J usage is TRBJ2-3; D is perhaps TRBD1 (6 bases). The CDR3 has 16 amino acids. Per germline, CDR1 LNHNV and CDR2 YYDKDF (reference sequence). Trimming cost V 0 bases and J 2 bases, with 12 bases left between them. The CDR3 sequence is CATSRDGSGATDTQYF. CDR3 nucleotide sequence: TGTGCCACCAGCAGAGATGGCTCAGGGGCCACAGATACGCAGTATTTT.

This clone was observed a single time. This chain joins TRBV11-2 and TRBJ2-2, with 10 bases aligning to TRBD1. CDR1 and CDR2 (germline): SGHAT, FQNNGV. The CDR3 has 18 residues. The V segment lost 7 bases and the J segment 7 bases; nucleotides outside the gene matches: 18. For the CDR3, the DNA is TGTGCCAGCACCCTACCGAGAGGACAGGGGGGAAAAAGCGGGGAGCTGTTTTTT. Its protein is CASTLPRGQGGKSGELFF.

This clone was seen more than once but under ten times. This rearrangement joins TRBV19 to TRBJ1-2, with TRBD1 identical over 7 bases. V was clipped by 11 bases and J by 4 bases; unmatched bases: 13. Germline V CDR1 and CDR2: LNHDA, SQIVND (reference sequence). This CDR3 is 14 amino acids long. The chain's CDR3 is CAASTGAAGYGYTF. The CDR3 region has the DNA TGTGCCGCTTCAACAGGGGCGGCCGGCTATGGCTACACCTTC.

CDR3 DNA: TGCGCCAGCAGCCAAGCGGCCGGGGGTGAAAAACTGTTTTTT. It encodes CASSQAAGGEKLFF. The chain joins TRBV4-1 to TRBJ1-4, with D possibly being TRBD1 (5 bases). V shed 1 base and J shed 7 bases, with 10 bases lying between them. From germline, CDR1 is MGHRA and CDR2 YSYEKL. The CDR3 is 14 amino acids.

In DNA form, the CDR3 reads TGCGCCAGCAGCTTGGATGGGACTAGCGGATACAATGAGCAGTTCTTC. Encoded protein: CASSLDGTSGYNEQFF. The chain links TRBV5-1 to TRBJ2-1; 11 bases line up with TRBD2. With 0 bases clipped from V and 4 bases from J, the junction kept 3 bases outside the gene matches. CDR1 SGHRS and CDR2 YFSETQ come from the germline V gene. This CDR3 region has 16 residues.

The CDR3 nucleotides read TGTGCCAGCAGTATCACAGCCCTAATCTCGGAGCAGTACTTC. Translated: CASSITALISEQYF. This chain uses TRBV2 with TRBJ2-7; D unresolved. The V gene's germline CDR1 is SNHLY and CDR2 FYNNEI. Trimming stripped 5 bases from V and 7 bases from J, with 18 bases between. The CDR3 covers 14 residues.

This chain's CDR3 is CASSPSPGTEAFF. For the CDR3, the DNA is TGTGCCAGCTCACCATCGCCGGGCACTGAAGCTTTCTTT. V is TRBV18 and J is TRBJ1-1; D call uncertain. V was trimmed by 2 bases and J by 4 bases, leaving 8 bases between them. This CDR3 contains 13 residues. Germline V gives CDR1 KGHSH, CDR2 LQKENI.

The chain employs TRBV3-1 (or the pseudogene TRBV3-2) and TRBJ2-3; 9 positions match TRBD2. V was pared by 4 bases and J by 4 bases, with 9 bases of the junction left unmatched. Germline V CDR1 and CDR2: LGHDT, YNNKEL (reference sequence). The CDR3 loop spans 16 amino acids. CDR3 sequence: CASSRKSSGIADTQYF. The DNA of the CDR3 is TGTGCCAGCAGCCGTAAGTCTAGCGGGATTGCAGATACGCAGTATTTT.

This rearrangement joins TRBV3-1 (or the pseudogene TRBV3-2) to TRBJ2-7; 9 bases fit TRBD1. This CDR3 spans 13 amino acids. Germline CDR1 LGHDT, CDR2 YNNKEL (reference sequence). Trimming removed 3 bases from V and 4 bases from J; junction bases left unmatched: 1. In nucleotides, the CDR3 is TGTGCCAGCAGCCAGGGACAGGGATACGAGCAGTACTTC. Protein sequence: CASSQGQGYEQYF.

The V call is TRBV6-5, the J call TRBJ1-3; D remains ambiguous. Per germline, CDR1 MNHEY and CDR2 SVGAGI. The V and J ends lost 0 bases and 4 bases respectively, with 13 bases between them. The CDR3 has 16 amino acids. CDR3 region: CASSYSIQNLGNTIYF. As DNA, the CDR3 is TGTGCCAGCAGTTACTCAATACAGAACCTAGGAAACACCATATATTTT.

This clone was observed a single time. The chain joins TRBV11-3 to TRBJ2-1, with D uncertain. Germline lookup yields CDR1 SGHNT and CDR2 YENEEA. This CDR3 has 13 residues. Trimming cost V 5 bases and J 2 bases, with 7 bases left between them. In DNA form, the CDR3 reads TGTGCCAGCAGCGAAGACACCTACAATGAGCAGTTCTTC. Amino acids: CASSEDTYNEQFF.

This chain's CDR3 is CASSPELSETQYF. The CDR3 nucleotides read TGTGCCAGCTCACCCGAACTCTCCGAGACCCAGTACTTC. The chain carries TRBV18 and TRBJ2-5; D is ambiguous. The germline V gene has CDR1 KGHSH and CDR2 LQKENI. CDR3 length: 13 residues. Trimming removed 3 bases at V and 5 bases at J, with 10 bases between.

The chain couples TRBV3-1 (or the pseudogene TRBV3-2) to TRBJ2-5; D not resolved. Per germline, CDR1 LGHDT and CDR2 YNNKEL (reference sequence). The V end was cut by 7 bases, the J end by 1 base, with 7 bases between. The CDR3 extends over 12 amino acids. CDR3: CASIDFQETQYF. Here the CDR3 DNA reads TGTGCCAGCATCGACTTCCAAGAGACCCAGTACTTC.

The CDR3 DNA reads as TGTGCCAGCTCATCTCGAAGCGGGCTGGGGGACAATGAGCAGTTCTTC. It yields the protein CASSSRSGLGDNEQFF. The chain carries TRBV18 and TRBJ2-1, with D maybe TRBD2 (6 bases). Trimming left V 5 bases short and J 5 bases short, with 19 bases between. Per the germline V gene, CDR1 is KGHSH and CDR2 is LQKENI. CDR3 length equals 16 residues. Combining the CDR3 with reference TRBV18 and TRBJ2-1 gives the whole variable domain NAGVMQNPRHLVRRRGQEARLRCSPMKGHSHVYWYRQLPEEGLKFMVYLQKENIIDESGMPKERFSAEFPKEGPSILRIQQVVRGDSAAYFCASSSRSGLGDNEQFFGPGTRLTVL.

The chain is built from TRBV18 and TRBJ1-1; D is perhaps TRBD1 (5 bases). The V end lost 6 bases, the J end lost 1 base, and 15 bases lay between the germline ends. The length of the CDR3 is 15 residues. The germline gives CDR1 KGHSH, CDR2 LQKENI. CDR3 DNA sequence: TGTGCCAGCTCGCTAAAACAGGCCACGAACACTGAAGCTTTCTTT. It is translated as CASSLKQATNTEAFF.

This clone was counted ten times or more. The chain has TRBV6-5 and TRBJ1-1; D is unresolved. CDR3 length: 13 amino acids. The germline gives CDR1 MNHEY, CDR2 SVGAGI. The ends were cut back, 6 bases at V and 6 bases at J, with 14 bases in the middle. Here the CDR3 DNA reads TGTGCCAGCAGAATCGGGGTTGTCGCTGAAGCTTTCTTT. This sequence encodes CASRIGVVAEAFF.

The chain couples TRBV19 to TRBJ1-2; 7 bases are a match to TRBD1. The V segment lost 4 bases and the J segment 8 bases; nucleotides outside the gene matches: 16. The CDR3 length is 16 residues. Germline lookup yields CDR1 LNHDA and CDR2 SQIVND (reference sequence). CDR3 sequence (DNA): TGTGCCAGTAGTACCCACCGGACAGGACGGTCTACGGGCTACACCTTC. This encodes CASSTHRTGRSTGYTF.